This T cell receptor beta chain is from a study of blood T cell repertoires in COVID-19. In the study overall: PBMCs, B-cell-depleted T cells, or T cells were the source of the cDNA or gDNA that made up the material.

Only in-frame clones appear in the TCRdb table, and some are missing; sequencing was by immunoSEQ multiplex PCR. Of 30,000 to 40,000 clones in the sample, around nine tenths were seen once. V lost 4 bases and J lost 6, with 14 bases in between. The germline CDR1 and CDR2 sequences are SGHDT and YYEEEE. The CDR3 extends over 14 amino acids. This chain joins TRBV5-6 and TRBJ2-1; D is perhaps TRBD2 (5 bases). The sample taken for sequencing was peripheral blood. The sequence was obtained from a human donor in a cohort sampled during active COVID-19. The CDR3 nucleotides read TGTGCCAGCAGCCCCGGGGTGGCGTCCAATGAGCAGTTCTTC. Protein sequence: CASSPGVASNEQFF.